This paragraph covers one TCR beta chain sequence. Its matching antigen is unknown. Vbeta (60) and Jbeta (13) primers were used in the PCR. TCRdb keeps only in-frame clones here, not all; method: immunoSEQ multiplex PCR. The profile covers approximately 110,000 clones, with approximately 80% appearing a single time and around 4% taken by the ten largest. The entry originates in a study of cytomegalovirus exposure and HLA in healthy donors. Regarding the study as a whole: Using a false discovery rate of 0.05, a later analysis showed that 15,000 to 20,000 TCR beta sequences were associated with HLA alleles. The classifier reportedly diagnosed cytomegalovirus status with high specificity and sensitivity. TCR beta chains numbering 164 were designated cytomegalovirus-associated.

Trimming cost V 6 bases and J 11 bases; bases outside gene matches: 8. The germline V gene has CDR1 DFQATT and CDR2 SNEGSKA (reference sequence). The CDR3 consists of 11 residues. Specimen: PBMCs. The TCR comes from a man in his forties or fifties in good health and CMV-seronegative. The V call is TRBV20-1, the J call TRBJ1-1; 8 bases match TRBD1. Here the CDR3 reads CSAGGQGEAFF. In DNA form, the CDR3 reads TGCAGTGCGGGCGGACAGGGCGAGGCTTTCTTT.